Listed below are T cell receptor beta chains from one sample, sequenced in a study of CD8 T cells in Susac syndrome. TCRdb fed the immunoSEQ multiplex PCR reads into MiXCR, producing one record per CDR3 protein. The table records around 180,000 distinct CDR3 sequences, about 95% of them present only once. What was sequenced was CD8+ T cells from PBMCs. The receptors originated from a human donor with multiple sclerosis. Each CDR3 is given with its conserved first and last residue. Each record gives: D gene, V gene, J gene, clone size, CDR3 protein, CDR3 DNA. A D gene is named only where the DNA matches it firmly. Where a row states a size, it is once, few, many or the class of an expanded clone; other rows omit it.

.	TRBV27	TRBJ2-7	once	CASSPLTSFYEQYF	TGTGCCAGCAGTCCCCTGACTAGTTTCTACGAGCAGTACTTC
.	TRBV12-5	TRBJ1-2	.	CASGITMGNYGYTF	TGTGCTAGTGGTATCACCATGGGGAACTATGGCTACACCTTC
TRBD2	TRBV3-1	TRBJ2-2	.	CASSPSLAGGLSGELFF	TGTGCCAGCAGCCCCTCCTTAGCGGGGGGGTTATCCGGGGAGCTGTTTTTT
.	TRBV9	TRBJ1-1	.	CASSVDWNTEAFF	TGTGCCAGCAGCGTAGATTGGAACACTGAAGCTTTCTTT
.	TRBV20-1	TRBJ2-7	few	CSARDFDSSYEQYF	TGCAGTGCTAGAGATTTTGACAGCTCCTACGAGCAGTACTTC
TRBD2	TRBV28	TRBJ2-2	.	CASSLLAGGANTGELFF	TGTGCCAGCAGTTTACTAGCGGGAGGAGCGAACACCGGGGAGCTGTTTTTT
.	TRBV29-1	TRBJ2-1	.	CSVPRGVGGLEEQFF	TGCAGCGTTCCCAGGGGTGTAGGAGGATTGGAGGAGCAGTTCTTC
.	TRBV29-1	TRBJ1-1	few	CSSQQNTEAFF	TGCAGCTCTCAGCAGAACACTGAAGCTTTCTTT
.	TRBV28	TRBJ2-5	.	CASSLVLSETQYF	TGTGCCAGCAGTTTAGTTTTGTCGGAGACCCAGTACTTC
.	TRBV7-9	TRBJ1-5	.	CASSDDSNQPQHF	TGTGCCAGCAGCGACGATAGCAATCAGCCCCAGCATTTT
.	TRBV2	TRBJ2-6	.	CASRGPAVWANVLTF	TGTGCCAGCAGGGGCCCGGCCGTGTGGGCCAACGTCCTGACTTTC
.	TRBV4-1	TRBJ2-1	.	CASSQEWRAGVQEQFF	TGCGCCAGCAGCCAAGAGTGGAGGGCAGGGGTTCAGGAGCAGTTCTTC